The clone carrying this TCR beta chain was detected only a few times. Its target is unknown. The data derive from a study of breast tumors, draining lymph nodes, adjacent tissues. Broader study findings: Tumors had less TCR diversity than lymph nodes, more than nontumor tissue.

Germline V gene sequence: CDR1 LGHDT, CDR2 YNNKEL (reference sequence). J was trimmed by 0 bases and V by 6 bases; bases with no gene match: 7. The CDR3 covers 15 residues. TCRdb reprocessed the multiplex PCR reads with MiXCR, giving one entry per CDR3 protein. The sample records around 300,000 distinct CDR3 sequences, roughly 30% being singletons. Axillary draining lymph nodes of breast cancer patients supplied the node samples. The receptor was derived from a female donor with breast cancer. Some clones in this sample may be carry-over from other donors' samples. The V call is TRBV3-1, the J call TRBJ2-5; 7 bases line up with TRBD2. Sequencing was done on a sample of axillary lymph node tissue. The CDR3 nucleotides are TGTGCCAGCAGTGTCGGACTAGGGTACCAAGAGACCCAGTACTTC. Translated, it gives CASSVGLGYQETQYF.